This TCR beta chain was captured by sequencing in a study of T cells in Graves' hyperthyroidism and ophthalmopathy. It was uncontrolled infection, other autoimmune disease, pregnancy or lactation that excluded patients. Amplified TCR beta CDR3 regions derived from RNA transcripts. Using the HTBI primer set, a first-round RT-PCR was run on the TCR CDR3. One entry per CDR3 protein, called by TCRdb with MiXCR from the multiplex PCR reads. The data contain 450,000 to 700,000 distinct CDR3 sequences, roughly 46% of them singletons. This clonotype was counted between two and nine times. The V gene lost 5 bases and the J gene lost 2 bases, with 13 bases spanning the gap. Germline-derived CDR1 and CDR2 are SGHVS and FQNEAQ. The CDR3 totals 15 residues.

The chain uses TRBV7-8 and TRBJ1-3, with D possibly TRBD1 on 6 matching bases. The clonotype originates from a woman aged 18-29 years with Graves' hyperthyroidism. Material: peripheral blood or thyroid tissue (not recorded which). DNA for the CDR3: TGTGCCAGCAGCCCCGGGAAGGGGGCTGGAAACACCATATATTTT. Its translation is CASSPGKGAGNTIYF.